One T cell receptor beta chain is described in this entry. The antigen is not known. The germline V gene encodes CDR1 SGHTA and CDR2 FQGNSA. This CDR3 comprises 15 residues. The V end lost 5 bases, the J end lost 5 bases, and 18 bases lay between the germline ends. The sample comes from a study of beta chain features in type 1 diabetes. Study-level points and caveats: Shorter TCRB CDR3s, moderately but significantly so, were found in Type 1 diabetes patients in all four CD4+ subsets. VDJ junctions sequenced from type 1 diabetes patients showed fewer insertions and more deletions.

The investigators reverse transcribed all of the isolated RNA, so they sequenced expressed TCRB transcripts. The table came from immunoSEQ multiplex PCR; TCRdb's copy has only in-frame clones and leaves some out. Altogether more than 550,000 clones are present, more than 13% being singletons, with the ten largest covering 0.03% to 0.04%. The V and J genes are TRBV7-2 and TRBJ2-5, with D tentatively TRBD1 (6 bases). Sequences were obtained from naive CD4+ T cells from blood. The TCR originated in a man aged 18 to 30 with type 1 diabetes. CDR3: CASSPPGAGGETQYF. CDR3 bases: TGTGCCAGCAGCCCTCCAGGGGCAGGTGGGGAGACCCAGTACTTC.